These T cell receptor beta chains were read from a single sample in a study of control samples from healthy donors and cancer patients. Sequencing used immunoSEQ multiplex PCR; TCRdb keeps in-frame clones, though not all of them. The sample holds about 120,000 clones, roughly 89% seen once. Sequencing was done on a sample of blood. The receptors originated from a man aged 30 to 39 in good health. CDR3s include the opening cysteine and the closing phenylalanine or tryptophan. Each record gives: clone size, J gene, D gene, V gene, CDR3 length, CDR3 DNA, CDR3 protein. D genes are given only for firm matches. Rows give clone size only sometimes, using once, few, many, or a class for an expanded clone.

-	TRBJ1-4	-	TRBV13	13	TGTGCCAGCAGCCCCAGGGATGGGGAAAAACTGTTTTTT	CASSPRDGEKLFF
-	TRBJ1-2	-	TRBV10-1	14	TGCGCCAGCAGTGAGAGTGGGAGCAACTATGGCTACACCTTC	CASSESGSNYGYTF
-	TRBJ2-1	TRBD2	TRBV10-1	15	TGCGCCAGCAGTGATTCTAGCGGGGGGCCTAATGAGCAGTTCTTC	CASSDSSGGPNEQFF
-	TRBJ1-4	-	TRBV7-8	17	TGTGCCAGCAGCTTAGCCCGTGTGGTCAGATCCAATGAAAAACTGTTTTTT	CASSLARVVRSNEKLFF
-	TRBJ2-3	-	TRBV10-1	15	TGCGCCAGCAGTGAAGGTGGTTTAGTTGGAGATACGCAGTATTTT	CASSEGGLVGDTQYF
-	TRBJ2-3	TRBD1	TRBV6-5	14	TGTGCCAGCAGGGCCGGACAGGGGGCAGATACGCAGTATTTT	CASRAGQGADTQYF
once	TRBJ1-5	-	TRBV19	15	TGTGCCAGTAGTCCGGGCCCTTATAGCAATCAGCCCCAGCATTTT	CASSPGPYSNQPQHF
-	TRBJ2-7	-	TRBV5-1	15	TGCGCCAGCAGCTTAACATGGGACCCTTTGACCGAGCAGTACTTC	CASSLTWDPLTEQYF
-	TRBJ1-1	-	TRBV7-9	15	TGTGCCAGCAGCTCTGCTGGGGCGATAAGAACTGAAGCTTTCTTT	CASSSAGAIRTEAFF
many	TRBJ1-6	-	TRBV4-1	14	TGCGCCAGCAGCCAGGGGGGGAATAATTCACCCCTCCACTTT	CASSQGGNNSPLHF
-	TRBJ2-2	TRBD1	TRBV5-6	14	TGTGCCAGCAGCTTCAGGGGGTTAACCGGGGAGCTGTTTTTT	CASSFRGLTGELFF
-	TRBJ2-1	-	TRBV14	11	TGTGCCAGCAGCCAAGACTCCGTGCAGTTCTTC	CASSQDSVQFF
few	TRBJ1-3	-	TRBV18	14	TGTGCCAGCTCACCCTCCGCGGCTGGAAACACCATATATTTT	CASSPSAAGNTIYF
-	TRBJ1-2	-	TRBV10-1	12	TGCGCCAGCAGTGATTATTCGGGTGGCTACACCTTC	CASSDYSGGYTF
once	TRBJ1-5	-	TRBV6-2/TRBV6-3	16	TGTGCCAGCAGTTACTCGAGAGGGGTTGGCAATCAGCCCCAGCATTTT	CASSYSRGVGNQPQHF
-	TRBJ2-2	-	TRBV27	15	TGTGCCAGCACCCTCGAACGGGGAAGCACCGGGGAGCTGTTTTTT	CASTLERGSTGELFF
-	TRBJ2-1	-	TRBV11-2	15	TGTGCCAGCAGCTTAGGGCGGGGGCGCCCCCATGAGCAGTTCTTC	CASSLGRGRPHEQFF
-	TRBJ1-6	TRBD1	TRBV5-5	14	TGTGCCAGCAGCCAGGGACAGTATAATTCACCCCTCCACTTT	CASSQGQYNSPLHF
-	TRBJ2-3	-	TRBV2	11	TGTGCCAGTTCCAGGGCAGATACGCAGTATTTT	CASSRADTQYF
once	TRBJ1-5	-	TRBV19	17	TGTGCCAGTAGTTCACCCCGTGGCGGTCTTAGCAATCAGCCCCAGCATTTT	CASSSPRGGLSNQPQHF
-	TRBJ2-2	TRBD1	TRBV12-3/TRBV12-4	13	TGTGCCAGCAGACAGACAGGGACCGGGGAGCTGTTTTTT	CASRQTGTGELFF
-	TRBJ1-3	-	TRBV7-9	13	TGTGCCAGCAGCTTGGAGCGAGGGAACACCATATATTTT	CASSLERGNTIYF
-	TRBJ1-5	TRBD1	TRBV27	15	TGTGCCAGCAGTGCCTGGACAGGGGGCGACCAGCCCCAGCATTTT	CASSAWTGGDQPQHF
-	TRBJ2-1	-	TRBV13	17	TGTGCCAGCAGCCCCAAATCCGGACTATTTACCTACAATGAGCAGTTCTTC	CASSPKSGLFTYNEQFF
few	TRBJ1-1	-	TRBV30	13	TGTGCCTGGAGTTATCAGGGGAACACTGAAGCTTTCTTT	CAWSYQGNTEAFF
-	TRBJ1-5	-	TRBV30	13	TGTGCCTGGGCTGAGGGTTACAATCAGCCCCAGCATTTT	CAWAEGYNQPQHF
-	TRBJ1-2	TRBD1	TRBV2	14	TGTGCCAGCAGTCGGGGGACAGAGAACTATGGCTACACCTTC	CASSRGTENYGYTF
-	TRBJ1-2	TRBD1	TRBV7-2	13	TGTGCCAGCAGCTTAGCCGGGACAGGGCGGTACACCTTC	CASSLAGTGRYTF
-	TRBJ2-2	-	TRBV5-1	12	TGCGCCAGCAGCTTTTCGGTCGGGGAGCTGTTTTTT	CASSFSVGELFF
once	TRBJ2-7	TRBD1	TRBV9	12	TGTGCCAGCAGCCCCGACAGGGGCGAGCAGTACTTC	CASSPDRGEQYF
few	TRBJ2-3	TRBD1	TRBV5-1	16	TGCGCCAGCAGCGAACCTCGGGACAGGGGCACAGATACGCAGTATTTT	CASSEPRDRGTDTQYF
-	TRBJ2-2	-	TRBV24-1	15	TGTGCCTCGTCCCACGGACAGCAGAACACCGGGGAGCTGTTTTTT	CASSHGQQNTGELFF
-	TRBJ1-3	-	TRBV5-1	15	TGCGCCAGCAGCCCAACAGGGCTCTCTGGAAACACCATATATTTT	CASSPTGLSGNTIYF
-	TRBJ2-1	-	TRBV7-9	17	TGTGCCAGCGAAGGGGCTGTTCCGGCCATGACCTACAATGAGCAGTTCTTC	CASEGAVPAMTYNEQFF
-	TRBJ2-3	-	TRBV14	14	TGTGCCAGCAGCCAGACATATAGCACAGATACGCAGTATTTT	CASSQTYSTDTQYF
-	TRBJ2-5	TRBD1	TRBV3-1/TRBV3-2	17	TGTGCCAGCAGCCCTGGGACAGGGGGGATTAGGGGAGAGACCCAGTACTTC	CASSPGTGGIRGETQYF
-	TRBJ2-7	-	TRBV2	13	TGTGCCAGCAGTGATAGTCCAGGGACCGAGCAGTACTTC	CASSDSPGTEQYF
-	TRBJ1-1	-	TRBV29-1	14	TGCAGCGTTGAAGGGGACCCTCAGAACACTGAAGCTTTCTTT	CSVEGDPQNTEAFF
-	TRBJ1-2	TRBD1	TRBV6-5	14	TGTGCCAGCATGAAGGACAGGGGTAGATTCGGCTACACCTTC	CASMKDRGRFGYTF
-	TRBJ1-5	-	TRBV5-6	14	TGTGCCAGCAGCTTGACGACAGAAAGCCAGCCCCAGCATTTT	CASSLTTESQPQHF
-	TRBJ1-1	-	TRBV5-1	16	TGCGCCAGCAGCTTGGTGGCAGCTATGATGAACACTGAAGCTTTCTTT	CASSLVAAMMNTEAFF
-	TRBJ1-5	-	TRBV2	14	TGTGCCAGCGTCCAGGGAGCGGAAGATCAGCCCCAGCATTTT	CASVQGAEDQPQHF
-	TRBJ2-7	-	TRBV7-2	15	TGTGCCAGCAGCTTAGCGGGGTGGGGGCTTGAGGAGCAGTACTTC	CASSLAGWGLEEQYF
-	TRBJ1-1	TRBD1	TRBV5-1	15	TGCGCCAGCAGTTTTATAGACAGGGAGGGCACTGAAGCTTTCTTT	CASSFIDREGTEAFF